The 10 T cell receptor beta chains reported below all come from one sample, sequenced in a study of T cell repertoires in cytomegalovirus infection (dated by TCRdb to the late 2010s). The instrument given in TCRdb is Illumina HiSeq 1500. Using fastp trimming at Q25 and MiXCR clonotype assembly, TCRdb reanalyzed the public sequencing data and kept in-frame beta chains. For every CDR3 protein sequence, its rows merge into one entry that carries the most common genes and DNA. The sample yields 45,000 to 55,000 distinct CDR3 sequences; 20% to 25% were counted once. The ten biggest clones cover about 90% of the sample. Their antigens remain unidentified. Reading the label with the study, this specimen's treatment or condition is: in vitro stimulation with specific CMV peptide epitopes to enrich CMV-specific T cells. The source material was CD8+ T cells from cultured PBMCs, sampled from culture after CMV antigen stimulation. Source of these receptors: a human donor in good health (CMV status not recorded). Some clones in this sample may be carry-over from other donors' samples.

The V gene is TRBV7-8, the J gene TRBJ1-5; D call uncertain. This CDR3 spans 15 amino acids. From germline, CDR1 is SGHVS and CDR2 FQNEAQ. Deletions cut 5 bases from V and 1 base from J, with 12 bases between. CDR3 sequence reads: CASSLTSGSNQPQHF. The CDR3 region has the DNA TGTGCCAGCAGCCTCACGTCGGGGAGCAATCAGCCCCAGCATTTT.

The V gene is TRBV24-1, the J gene TRBJ2-2; no firm D call. Germline-derived CDR1 and CDR2 are KGHDR and SFDVKD. The CDR3 sequence is 13 residues long. The V end was cut by 4 bases, the J end by 0 bases, with 2 bases between. CDR3 in DNA: TGTGCCACCAGTGAACCGAACACCGGGGAGCTGTTTTTT. This codes for CATSEPNTGELFF.

In this sample, this clonotype turned up a few times. The V call is TRBV6-6, the J call TRBJ2-1; D ambiguous. The CDR3 totals 12 residues. The germline gives CDR1 MNHNY, CDR2 SVGAGI (reference sequence). With 2 bases removed from V and 7 bases from J, the gap between germline ends came to 6 bases. The CDR3 sequence is CASSYPRNEQFF. The CDR3 DNA reads as TGTGCCAGCAGTTACCCCCGGAATGAGCAGTTCTTC.

The chain has TRBV7-6 and TRBJ2-1, with 9 bases aligning to TRBD2. The CDR3 runs to 18 residues. V lost 1 base, J lost 5 bases, and 12 bases stayed unmatched. Germline CDR1 and CDR2: SGHVS and FNYEAQ. CDR3 sequence: CASSLGPRGGGDHNEQFF. In DNA, the CDR3 is TGTGCCAGCAGCTTAGGCCCCAGAGGCGGGGGGGACCACAATGAGCAGTTCTTC.

This clonotype was picked up a small number of times. CDR3 loop: CASTTQQLSGGSTDTQYF. CDR3 sequence (DNA): TGTGCCAGCACAACCCAACAGCTTAGCGGGGGTAGCACAGATACGCAGTATTTT. V and J are TRBV6-1 and TRBJ2-3, with TRBD2 identical over 9 bases. This CDR3 is 18 amino acids long. V gave up 7 bases and J gave up 0 bases; unmatched junction bases: 14. Germline-derived CDR1 and CDR2 are MNHNS and SASEGT.

The table lists this clonotype with many counts. The J gene is TRBJ2-1, the V gene TRBV2, with TRBD2 matching over 7 bases. Germline CDR1 is SNHLY and CDR2 is FYNNEI. Germline trimming cut 3 bases from V and 8 bases from J; bases unmatched to any gene: 10. This CDR3 region has 15 residues. The CDR3 sequence is CASSELAGVIYEQFF. For the CDR3, the DNA is TGTGCCAGCAGTGAGTTGGCGGGAGTGATTTATGAGCAGTTCTTC.

This clonotype was counted only a few times. This chain connects TRBV6-2 or TRBV6-3 to TRBJ2-1; the D gene could be TRBD1 or TRBD2 (6 bases each). This CDR3 spans 13 amino acids. Trimming cost V 8 bases and J 5 bases, with 13 bases left between them. CDR1 is MNHEY, CDR2 SVGEGT, per germline. Here the CDR3 reads CASDGGGNNEQFF. CDR3 bases: TGTGCCAGCGACGGAGGGGGAAACAATGAGCAGTTCTTC.

This clonotype showed up just a few times. The chain carries TRBV7-6 and TRBJ2-5; D gene unclear. This CDR3 contains 16 residues. Germline values: CDR1 SGHVS, CDR2 FNYEAQ. Trimming removed 1 base at V and 2 bases at J, with 14 bases between. The CDR3 nucleotides are TGTGCCAGCAGCTTAGTCCGACCAATGATACAAGAGACCCAGTACTTC. This translates into CASSLVRPMIQETQYF.

V is TRBV4-1 and J is TRBJ2-3; D is unclear. The V and J ends lost 0 bases and 3 bases respectively, with 16 bases between them. This CDR3 has 17 amino acids. Germline V gives CDR1 MGHRA, CDR2 YSYEKL. Here the CDR3 reads CASSQDQVAVTTDTQYF. In DNA, the CDR3 is TGCGCCAGCAGCCAAGATCAAGTAGCCGTTACTACAGATACGCAGTATTTT.

The chain joins TRBV29-1 to TRBJ1-1; D is unclear. V lost 4 bases and J lost 3, with 21 bases in between. This CDR3 has 16 amino acids. CDR1 SQVTM and CDR2 ANQGSEA come from the germline V gene. The CDR3 nucleotides are TGCAGCGTTGGAGGGCTACCCGCACATTCCGACACTGAAGCTTTCTTT. Protein sequence: CSVGGLPAHSDTEAFF.